The clone carrying this T cell receptor (beta chain) was seen many times. Its target is not known. Germline V gives CDR1 SQVTM, CDR2 ANQGSEA. CDR3 length equals 15 residues. Trimming left V 5 bases short and J 0 bases short, with 14 bases between. TCRdb ran MiXCR on the 5' RACE reads and lists one entry per CDR3 protein. The repertoire holds fewer than 75,000 distinct CDR3 sequences, with 9% to 15% as singletons. This entry is derived from a study of T-cell memory formation after mild COVID-19. The wider study: TCR clusters were largely donor specific. Overall study results and limits: Of the contracting clones, CD4+ ones lay mainly in CM and EM, and CD8+ ones in EMRA.

The chain couples TRBV29-1 to TRBJ2-1; either TRBD1 or TRBD2 may supply D (6 bases each). This clonotype was obtained from a man aged 18 to 35 who had mild COVID-19 (a few samples of this study predate the infection). Cell type and time point are not known. Sequencing was carried out using PBMCs or a T cell subset sorted from them (not recorded which). Here the CDR3 DNA reads TGCAGCGTTAACGGGGGCTCAAACTCCTACAATGAGCAGTTCTTC. Its protein is CSVNGGSNSYNEQFF.